This T cell receptor beta chain is from a study of OX40 agonist ivuxolimab in advanced cancers. At the level of the study: A male proportion of 70% to 90% was recorded, with mean age around 62 years and range 23 to 79.

Overall study results and limits: Undetermined was the antigen specificity of the expanded peripheral T cells.

This CDR3 contains 15 residues. V gave up 6 bases and J gave up 0 bases; unmatched junction bases: 6. In germline, CDR1 is KGHSH, CDR2 LQKENI. This clone was detected only once. No antigen is known for it. The investigators sampled blood at baseline, at cycle 4 day 1, and at cycle 7 day 1. Assay used: immunoSEQ multiplex PCR; TCRdb lists only in-frame clones, some missing. The sample shows some 75,000 clones, around 90% of them seen only once. J is TRBJ2-3 and V is TRBV18, with 7 bases matching TRBD1. The clonotype originates from an adult with an advanced solid tumor such as melanoma, head and neck, liver or kidney cancer. Sequenced material: CD4+ or CD8+ T cells sorted from blood, taken in a trial of the OX40 agonist ivuxolimab. The CDR3 sequence: CASSSPGGSTDTQYF. The CDR3 coding sequence is TGTGCCAGCTCGTCCCCAGGGGGAAGCACAGATACGCAGTATTTT.